The 14 T cell receptor beta chains below come from one sample, sequenced in a study of regulatory T cells in long-lasting Graves disease. TCR beta libraries were built with iRepertoire HTBI primers and Arm-PCR of CDR3 regions. Each CDR3 protein is one row after TCRdb ran MiXCR on the multiplex PCR reads. In the table there are 410,000 or so distinct CDR3 sequences, about 15% of which are singletons. The time point: newly diagnosed GD, antithyroid drugs for less than 3 months. There was RNA extracted from PBMCs, and the TCR library was made from it. The same data also went into a second study, on T cells in Graves' hyperthyroidism and ophthalmopathy.

This sample comprised peripheral blood mononuclear cells (PBMCs), obtained at new diagnosis, from a patient treated with antithyroid drugs. The receptor set was obtained from a woman in her twenties or thirties with Graves disease.

This clonotype was picked up a small number of times. The chain has TRBV30 and TRBJ1-2; unclear D gene. Germline-derived CDR1 and CDR2 are GTSNPN and SVGIG (reference sequence). The CDR3 runs 12 residues. V lost 8 bases and J lost 8, with 18 bases in between. The CDR3 sequence is CAGRTVGGGYTF. DNA for the CDR3: TGTGCCGGCCGGACGGTCGGTGGAGGCTACACCTTC.

The sample holds one count of this clonotype. The V call is TRBV28, the J call TRBJ2-7; D may be TRBD2 (6 bases). The germline CDR1 and CDR2 sequences are MDHEN and SYDVKM. This CDR3 has 16 residues. Trimming removed 5 bases at V and 1 base at J, with 18 bases between. The CDR3 DNA reads as TGTGCCAGCAGTCTGGGGACTCTCAGCACGTCCTACGAGCAGTACTTC. It encodes CASSLGTLSTSYEQYF.

The rearrangement uses TRBV6-2 or TRBV6-3 and TRBJ1-4; TRBD1 agrees at 8 bases. Germline V gives CDR1 MNHEY, CDR2 SVGEGT. This CDR3 region has 17 residues. J gave up 0 bases and V 5 bases, and 8 bases lay outside the gene matches. The CDR3 here is CASSEMDRVATNEKLFF. DNA of the CDR3: TGTGCCAGCAGTGAAATGGACAGGGTTGCAACTAATGAAAAACTGTTTTTT.

The chain has TRBV3-1 and TRBJ2-7; 9 bases are a match to TRBD2. The V gene end was trimmed by 0 bases and the J gene end by 2 bases; junction bases not matched to a gene: 5. Per the germline V gene, CDR1 is LGHDT and CDR2 is YNNKEL (reference sequence). This CDR3 has 16 amino acids. The CDR3 DNA reads as TGTGCCAGCAGCCAAGATTCGGTAGCGGGAGCCTACGAGCAGTACTTC. This encodes CASSQDSVAGAYEQYF.

This chain links TRBV3-1 with TRBJ2-7; a possible D gene is TRBD2 (6 bases). The CDR3 covers 15 residues. Germline V gene data show CDR1 as LGHDT and CDR2 as YNNKEL (reference sequence). The V gene lost 1 base and the J gene lost 4 bases, with 14 bases spanning the gap. The CDR3 sequence is CASSQVRSGYYEQYF. CDR3 DNA: TGTGCCAGCAGCCAAGTCCGGAGCGGGTATTACGAGCAGTACTTC.

The chain combines TRBV11-3 with TRBJ2-5; 10 nucleotides agree with TRBD2. CDR1 is SGHNT, CDR2 YENEEA, per germline. This CDR3 region has 16 residues. The trim removed 6 bases at V and 4 bases at J, leaving 11 bases unmatched. The DNA for the CDR3 is TGTGCCAGCAGACACACCGGGACTAGCGTATTAGAGACCCAGTACTTC. It translates to CASRHTGTSVLETQYF.

The DNA of the CDR3 is TGCGCCAGCAGCATGGGACAGGGTATACTTACTGAAGCTTTCTTT. It encodes CASSMGQGILTEAFF. The J gene is TRBJ1-1, the V gene TRBV5-1; 9 bases are a match to TRBD1. V was clipped by 4 bases and J by 5 bases; unmatched bases: 9. Per germline, CDR1 SGHRS and CDR2 YFSETQ. This CDR3 comprises 15 residues.

This chain links TRBV27 with TRBJ2-3, with a possible D match to TRBD2 (6 bases). The CDR3 extends over 16 amino acids. Germline lookup yields CDR1 MNHEY and CDR2 SMNVEV (reference sequence). Between the trimmed V and J ends, which lost 3 bases and 4 bases, there was a span of 17 bases. CDR3 sequence reads: CASSFSGEAKSDTQYF. CDR3 nucleotide sequence: TGTGCCAGCAGTTTTTCCGGGGAGGCGAAGTCAGATACGCAGTATTTT.

The chain is built from TRBV6-1 and TRBJ1-6; D gene ambiguous. Trimming pared 6 bases from V and 8 bases from J, leaving 11 bases between. Germline loops: CDR1 MNHNS, CDR2 SASEGT. This CDR3 contains 13 residues. Written as DNA, the CDR3 is TGTGCCAGCAGCCTCGCCAGTGATTCACCCCTCCACTTT. It codes for CASSLASDSPLHF.

This clonotype was seen many times. The genes are TRBV28 and TRBJ1-2, with D perhaps TRBD1 (6 bases). The CDR3 spans 14 residues. The ends were cut back, 5 bases at V and 1 base at J, with 11 bases in the middle. Germline assignment: CDR1 MDHEN and CDR2 SYDVKM. The DNA of the CDR3 is TGTGCCAGCAGTGCGGACAGACTTAACTATGGCTACACCTTC. This encodes CASSADRLNYGYTF.

This chain joins TRBV29-1 and TRBJ2-6; D unclear. The CDR3 totals 16 residues. Germline V gene sequence: CDR1 SQVTM, CDR2 ANQGSEA. Trimming stripped 1 base from V and 0 bases from J, with 10 bases between. CDR3 protein: CSVEVPGASGANVLTF. The DNA for the CDR3 is TGCAGCGTTGAAGTACCGGGTGCCTCTGGGGCCAACGTCCTGACTTTC. Filled out from reference TRBV29-1 and TRBJ2-6, the complete variable domain reads SAVISQKPSRDICQRGTSLTIQCQVDSQVTMMFWYRQQPGQSLTLIATANQGSEATYESGFVIDKFPISRPNLTFSTLTVSNMSPEDSSIYLCSVEVPGASGANVLTFGAGSRLTVL.

The CDR3 sequence is CASSSDIGTGELFF. For the CDR3, the DNA is TGTGCCAGCAGCTCAGACATTGGGACCGGGGAGCTGTTTTTT. The chain employs TRBV7-9 and TRBJ2-2; D is undetermined. V shed 4 bases and J shed 5 bases, with 11 bases lying between them. Germline CDR1 and CDR2: SEHNR and FQNEAQ (reference sequence). CDR3 length: 14 amino acids.

This clonotype was picked up many times. V is TRBV7-3 and J is TRBJ2-7; D is unclear. Germline V gene data show CDR1 as SGHTA and CDR2 as FQGTGA. The V end lost 0 bases, the J end lost 5 bases, and 8 bases lay between the germline ends. The CDR3 length is 13 residues. This CDR3 is CASSLTSKDEQYF. In DNA, the CDR3 is TGTGCCAGCAGCTTAACATCTAAGGACGAGCAGTACTTC.

J is TRBJ2-5 and V is TRBV30, with 11 positions matching TRBD1. This CDR3 is built from 14 residues. CDR1 GTSNPN and CDR2 SVGIG come from the germline V gene (reference sequence). V was clipped by 2 bases and J by 4 bases; unmatched bases: 3. CDR3 DNA: TGTGCCTGGAGTTCCGGGACAGGGGGAGAGACCCAGTACTTC. Amino acid sequence: CAWSSGTGGETQYF.